This TCR beta chain was captured in a study of cytotoxic CD8 clonotypes in ibrutinib-treated CLL. Study details: The patients comprised 11 relapsed/refractory and about 14 treatment-naive cases, under 18 IGHV unmutated. Study-wide findings and caveats: The clonality went up when patients responded to ibrutinib and dropped back toward baseline at progression. In comparison with age-matched healthy donors, baseline clonality was higher and tracked circulating CD8+ T-cell counts.

This CDR3 spans 16 amino acids. V lost 2 bases to trimming and J lost 4 bases, with 15 bases between them. In germline, CDR1 is SGHTA, CDR2 FQGNSA. This clone has just a few counts. Its target is unknown. Genomic DNA in a quantity of around 2 micrograms was derived from cryopreserved PBMCs for TCR beta libraries. The table came from immunoSEQ multiplex PCR; TCRdb's copy has only in-frame clones and leaves some out. The sample has about 200,000 clones; just over 70% are singletons. V usage is TRBV7-2 and J usage is TRBJ2-1, with D maybe TRBD1 (6 bases). Source: PBMCs, taken after 12 months of ibrutinib treatment. The TCR comes from a human donor with chronic lymphocytic leukemia. The CDR3 nucleotides are TGTGCCAGCAGCTTATCGGCAGGGGAAAGGTACAATGAGCAGTTCTTC. Amino acids: CASSLSAGERYNEQFF.